These T cell receptor beta chains were read from a single sample in a study of blood T cell repertoires in COVID-19. Here immunoSEQ multiplex PCR was the method, and the copy in TCRdb shows in-frame clones only, minus some. The sample includes some 110,000 clones, over 75% seen only once; the top ten take more than 4%. Sequencing was done on a sample of peripheral blood. These receptors all come from a man aged 45-65 years with acute or convalescent COVID-19. The CDR3 runs from the conserved cysteine through the conserved F or W. A clone size is listed for some rows: how often the clone was seen (once, few, many), or a class if it is expanded.

clone size: .; V gene: TRBV10-1; CDR3 protein: CASSGPDSIQETQYF
clone size: .; V gene: TRBV10-3; CDR3 protein: CAIMAGLGTEAFF
clone size: .; V gene: TRBV10-3; CDR3 protein: CAISEGGTGWEKLFF
clone size: .; V gene: TRBV12-3/TRBV12-4; CDR3 protein: CASSLGGNEQFF
clone size: .; V gene: TRBV3-1/TRBV3-2; CDR3 protein: CASSQEGASGTWEQYF
clone size: .; V gene: TRBV7-8; CDR3 protein: CASSFPGGQETQYF
clone size: once; V gene: TRBV7-9; CDR3 protein: CASSLSRATDSLIYGYTF
clone size: .; V gene: TRBV19; CDR3 protein: CASGGQPQHF
clone size: .; V gene: TRBV5-1; CDR3 protein: CASSTGQGPAAQYF
clone size: .; V gene: TRBV2; CDR3 protein: CASQPRELDTQYF
clone size: once; V gene: TRBV6-4; CDR3 protein: CASRAGPNTEAFF
clone size: .; V gene: TRBV11-2; CDR3 protein: CASSLGTGPYEQYF
clone size: .; V gene: TRBV7-4; CDR3 protein: CASSRQGSGSNQPQHF
clone size: few; V gene: TRBV5-1; CDR3 protein: CASSLGTGSLEQYF
clone size: .; V gene: TRBV15; CDR3 protein: CATAQGANQPQHF
clone size: .; V gene: TRBV28; CDR3 protein: CASSFYRGSRGGTEAFF
clone size: .; V gene: TRBV15; CDR3 protein: CATSRDSGNSPLHF
clone size: .; V gene: TRBV10-1; CDR3 protein: CASSESGREETQYF
clone size: .; V gene: TRBV3-1/TRBV3-2; CDR3 protein: CASSPGTGYGYTF
clone size: .; V gene: TRBV30; CDR3 protein: CAWSGTSTGELFF
clone size: .; V gene: TRBV12-5; CDR3 protein: CASGFGGQETQYF
clone size: .; V gene: TRBV7-3; CDR3 protein: CASSQSSEREAFF
clone size: .; V gene: TRBV6-5; CDR3 protein: CASSYGASGPETQYF
clone size: .; V gene: TRBV15; CDR3 protein: CATSRGGGNQPQHF
clone size: .; V gene: TRBV29-1; CDR3 protein: CSVEADHTGEEEKLFF
clone size: .; V gene: TRBV11-2; CDR3 protein: CASSQTGIGNTIYF
clone size: .; V gene: TRBV11-2; CDR3 protein: CASSLELAGAETQYF
clone size: .; V gene: TRBV13; CDR3 protein: CASSSGLAGGLETQYF
clone size: .; V gene: TRBV11-3; CDR3 protein: CASSSWDSSYNEQFF
clone size: few; V gene: TRBV4-1; CDR3 protein: CASSLGQGSDTQYF
clone size: .; V gene: TRBV6-6; CDR3 protein: CASSYMGLFSPLHF
clone size: once; V gene: TRBV13; CDR3 protein: CASSSRLAGINEQYF
clone size: .; V gene: TRBV3-1/TRBV3-2; CDR3 protein: CASSPGTGGWETQYF
clone size: .; V gene: TRBV4-1; CDR3 protein: CASSSTRGASTDTQYF
clone size: .; V gene: TRBV7-9; CDR3 protein: CASSSSGLRYEQYF
clone size: .; V gene: TRBV10-3; CDR3 protein: CAIRPRGYEQYF
clone size: .; V gene: TRBV4-1; CDR3 protein: CASSQEGSDPNYGYTF
clone size: .; V gene: TRBV5-4; CDR3 protein: CASSPSTVAGGRTDTQYF
clone size: .; V gene: TRBV6-2/TRBV6-3; CDR3 protein: CASSYWQGAGGNQPQHF
clone size: once; V gene: TRBV11-2; CDR3 protein: CASSIQGSRGNTIYF
clone size: .; V gene: TRBV11-3; CDR3 protein: CASSNRGIYEQYF
clone size: .; V gene: TRBV4-1; CDR3 protein: CASSRLGVGEQYF
clone size: .; V gene: TRBV28; CDR3 protein: CASSLRTSGIGEQYF
clone size: .; V gene: TRBV5-1; CDR3 protein: CASSGQGVMYTGELFF
clone size: .; V gene: TRBV3-1/TRBV3-2; CDR3 protein: CASSHLGAVEKLFF
clone size: .; V gene: TRBV9; CDR3 protein: CASSPHGRGNTEAFF
clone size: .; V gene: TRBV7-2; CDR3 protein: CASSLTESNQPQHF
clone size: .; V gene: TRBV6-5; CDR3 protein: CALKRGERETQYF
clone size: .; V gene: TRBV19; CDR3 protein: CASSIGGSGTEAFF
clone size: .; V gene: TRBV27; CDR3 protein: CASRAGLPNQPQHF
clone size: few; V gene: TRBV19; CDR3 protein: CASSISGQGRQPQHF
clone size: .; V gene: TRBV3-1/TRBV3-2; CDR3 protein: CASSEGGHTEAFF
clone size: .; V gene: TRBV4-1; CDR3 protein: CASSQLPDRAGANYGYTF
clone size: .; V gene: TRBV15; CDR3 protein: CATSKHSGQLDKGYTF